This record covers a single TCR beta chain. Its specificity is not known. Using MiXCR, TCRdb reanalyzed the PCR reads. The top ten hold roughly 16% of the sample, which has about 32,000 clones, roughly 33% seen once. Not a single patient had been given any form of treatment at any point before undergoing thyroid surgery. The sample belongs to a study of metastatic and nonmetastatic thyroid tumors. Across the whole study: Across peripheral blood and tumor or nodule tissue samples taken from malignant and benign thyroid patients, the repertoires were compared with one another. Study outcomes and limitations: Malignant thyroid tumors reportedly exceeded benign nodules significantly in TCR beta diversity, with the difference appearing in blood and tumor.

The V end was cut by 5 bases, the J end by 1 base, with 15 bases between. CDR3 size: 15 residues. CDR1 DFQATT and CDR2 SNEGSKA come from the germline V gene (reference sequence). The receptor was isolated from a female donor with papillary thyroid cancer or a benign thyroid nodule (not recorded which). Some clones in this sample may be carry-over from other donors' samples. This chain links TRBV20-1 with TRBJ2-1; D possibly corresponds to TRBD2 (5 bases). Sequenced sample: tumor tissue. In DNA, the CDR3 is TGCAGTGCTGGATTGACTGGAGGTTCCTACAATGAGCAGTTCTTC. The encoded protein is CSAGLTGGSYNEQFF.